Here is one TCR beta chain with its context. Its antigen is as yet unknown. This specimen comes from a study of OX40 agonist ivuxolimab in advanced cancers. The wider study: Checkpoint inhibitors had been given previously to over 30% of patients.

J lost 8 bases, V lost 1 base, and 5 bases had no gene match. The V gene's germline CDR1 is MNHNS and CDR2 SASEGT. The CDR3 consists of 14 residues. TCRdb's copy holds only in-frame clones and misses some; the assay was immunoSEQ multiplex PCR. The sample lists 55,000 to 65,000 clones; less than 85% were seen once. Study-wide points: Specificity for antigen went undetermined in the expanded peripheral T cells.

The chain combines TRBV6-1 with TRBJ2-4, with 7 bases aligning to TRBD1. The sample here was CD4+ or CD8+ T cells sorted from blood, taken in a trial of the OX40 agonist ivuxolimab. This receptor was taken from an adult with an advanced solid tumor such as melanoma, head and neck, liver or kidney cancer. CDR3 DNA: TGTGCCAGCAGTGAAGACTGGCAGGGGGACATTCAGTACTTC. Protein: CASSEDWQGDIQYF.